Listed here are 27 T cell receptor beta chains from one sample, sequenced in a study (dated by TCRdb to the mid-2010s). Tregs were isolated as CD4+CD25+CD127-/low cells. The library was obtained by 5' RACE. The run used an Illumina MiSeq. TCRdb cleaned the public reads at Q25 with fastp, built clones with MiXCR and kept in-frame beta chains. One record per CDR3 amino acid sequence lists the most common genes and DNA. The sample table records some 9,100 distinct CDR3 sequences; 14% of these occur just once. Together, the top ten hold about 3.1% of the sample. The sample consisted of Tregs sorted from blood. All receptors come from a female donor with breast cancer.

By its share, this clonotype is medium-sized (0.01 to 0.1%). The V gene is TRBV7-9, the J gene TRBJ2-3; either TRBD1 or TRBD2 may supply D (5 bases each). The germline V gene encodes CDR1 SEHNR and CDR2 FQNEAQ (reference sequence). The CDR3 consists of 13 residues. With 5 bases removed from V and 5 bases from J, the gap between germline ends came to 11 bases. The CDR3 sequence is CASSHLGRDTQYF. The DNA of the CDR3 is TGTGCCAGCAGCCACCTGGGACGAGATACGCAGTATTTT. Complete variable domain (other parts from reference TRBV7-9 and TRBJ2-3): DTGVSQNPRHKITKRGQNVTFRCDPISEHNRLYWYRQTLGQGPEFLTYFQNEAQLEKSRLLSDRFSAERPKGSFSTLEIQRTEQGDSAMYLCASSHLGRDTQYFGPGTRLTVL.

This clonotype has at least ten counts. This chain joins TRBV20-1 and TRBJ2-7; D is possibly TRBD2 (6 bases). The CDR3 covers 15 residues. CDR1 DFQATT and CDR2 SNEGSKA come from the germline V gene (reference sequence). Trimming took 3 bases from V and 0 from J, leaving 15 bases between them. The CDR3 bases are TGCAGTGCTAGCCACCAAGCGGGCGCCTCCTACGAGCAGTACTTC. Encoded protein: CSASHQAGASYEQYF.

By proportion, this clonotype is medium-sized. V and J are TRBV5-5 and TRBJ2-1; D is uncertain. V lost 2 bases, J lost 3 bases, and 12 bases lay in between. CDR1 and CDR2 from the germline V gene are SGHKS and YYEKEE (reference sequence). This CDR3 region has 15 residues. DNA for the CDR3: TGTGCCAGCAGCTTCGACAACCTTTACTACAATGAGCAGTTCTTC. It yields the protein CASSFDNLYYNEQFF. The full variable domain, in which reference TRBV5-5 and TRBJ2-1 provide the parts outside the CDR3, is DAGVTQSPTHLIKTRGQQVTLRCSPISGHKSVSWYQQVLGQGPQFIFQYYEKEERGRGNFPDRFSARQFPNYSSELNVNALLLGDSALYLCASSFDNLYYNEQFFGPGTRLTVL.

This clonotype was counted at least ten times. This chain links TRBV11-3 with TRBJ2-4, with D possibly matching TRBD2 (6 bases). CDR3 length equals 16 residues. Germline-derived CDR1 and CDR2 are SGHNT and YENEEA. Deletions cut 5 bases from V and 1 base from J, with 15 bases between. The CDR3 region has the DNA TGTGCCAGCAGCCCCCGCGCGGGGAGGGCCAAAAACATTCAGTACTTC. Protein: CASSPRAGRAKNIQYF.

The chain is built from TRBV5-1 and TRBJ2-1; 7 positions match TRBD1. Germline trimming cut 4 bases from V and 12 bases from J; bases unmatched to any gene: 10. From germline, CDR1 is SGHRS and CDR2 YFSETQ. CDR3 length: 13 residues. CDR3 amino acids: CASSPGTEKGQFF. In nucleotides, the CDR3 is TGCGCCAGCAGCCCGGGGACAGAGAAGGGGCAGTTCTTC. Full variable domain (rest looked up from reference TRBV5-1 and TRBJ2-1): KAGVTQTPRYLIKTRGQQVTLSCSPISGHRSVSWYQQTPGQGLQFLFEYFSETQRNKGNFPGRFSGRQFSNSRSEMNVSTLELGDSALYLCASSPGTEKGQFFGPGTRLTVL.

Judged by abundance, this clonotype is medium-sized (0.01 to 0.1%). The V gene is TRBV7-2, the J gene TRBJ2-5, with 13 positions matching TRBD2. In germline, CDR1 is SGHTA, CDR2 FQGNSA. J gave up 4 bases and V 7 bases, and 9 bases lay outside the gene matches. CDR3 length: 16 amino acids. The CDR3 coding sequence is TGTGCCAGCAACTTGGGACTAGCGGGGAAGGCAGAGACCCAGTACTTC. It codes for CASNLGLAGKAETQYF.

On this clonotype: With a much larger clone just one base away, this may be a read error. This is likely a read error, given that the CDR3 carries no conserved phenylalanine or tryptophan at its end. The V call is TRBV7-2, the J call TRBJ1-2; D gene uncertain. CDR1 is SGHTA, CDR2 FQGNSA, per germline. This CDR3 has 13 residues. The V and J ends lost 1 base and 8 bases respectively, with 11 bases between them. The CDR3 spells CASSLDRSSGYTL. The CDR3 coding sequence is TGTGCCAGCAGCTTAGATCGGTCGAGCGGCTACACCCTC.

Within the sample, this clonotype is medium-sized. One end of the junction does not line up with germline, which may come from a read error. The chain combines TRBV7-8 with TRBJ2-5, with a tentative D call TRBD2 (5 bases). The CDR3 has 13 residues. Per the germline V gene, CDR1 is SGHVS and CDR2 is FQNEAQ. The CDR3 loop reads CASSSREGVVREF. CDR3 DNA sequence: TGTGCCAGCAGCTCGCGTGAGGGTGTGGTAAGGGAATTC.

This clonotype was detected many times. This rearrangement joins TRBV5-5 to TRBJ2-6, with no clear D. The CDR3 is 16 amino acids. CDR1 is SGHKS, CDR2 YYEKEE, per germline (reference sequence). V lost 0 bases, J lost 0 bases, and 7 bases lay in between. The CDR3 here is CASSLDLSSGANVLTF. The CDR3 DNA sequence: TGTGCCAGCAGCTTGGACCTCAGCTCTGGGGCCAACGTCCTGACTTTC.

Concerning this clonotype itself: A clone one base away is much larger, so this may be a read error. This chain connects TRBV10-3 to TRBJ2-7; 8 bases line up with TRBD1. This CDR3 is built from 15 residues. Germline V gene lookup returns CDR1 ENHRY and CDR2 SYGVKD. CDR3 protein: CAISEVRTGTYGQYF. The CDR3 DNA sequence: TGTGCCATCAGTGAGGTGCGGACAGGGACCTACGGGCAGTACTTC.

CDR3 nucleotides: TGCGCCAGCAGTGAGTCGCTGACAGGGAAGGGGGACATTCAGTACTTC. As protein: CASSESLTGKGDIQYF. The gene calls are TRBV10-1 and TRBJ2-4; 7 nucleotides line up with TRBD1. The CDR3 extends over 16 amino acids. Germline values: CDR1 WNHNN, CDR2 SYGVQD (reference sequence). The V gene end was trimmed by 0 bases and the J gene end by 8 bases; junction bases not matched to a gene: 10.

By sample fraction, this clonotype is medium-sized. The chain carries TRBV7-9 and TRBJ1-4; D gene unclear. In germline, CDR1 is SEHNR, CDR2 FQNEAQ (reference sequence). There are 15 residues in the CDR3. V gave up 2 bases and J gave up 7 bases, with 14 bases separating them. CDR3 nucleotide sequence: TGTGCCAGCAGCTTACGGATCAACGGACCTGAAAAACTGTTTTTT. It yields the protein CASSLRINGPEKLFF.

Comments on this clonotype: Since a much larger clone is just one base distant, this may be a read error. The chain employs TRBV7-8 and TRBJ2-7, with D tentatively TRBD1 (6 bases). CDR1 is SGHVS and CDR2 is FQNEAQ in the germline V gene. There are 14 residues in the CDR3. As DNA, the CDR3 is TGTACCAGCAGCTTAGACAGGCCTCCGGGTGAGCAGTACTTC. Its protein product is CTSSLDRPPGEQYF.

Comments on this clonotype: One end of the junction is discordant with germline, which a read error may explain. The rearrangement links TRBV20-1 to TRBJ2-2; tentative D call: TRBD2 (5 bases). Germline assignment: CDR1 DFQATT and CDR2 SNEGSKA (reference sequence). The CDR3 consists of 13 residues. The chain's CDR3 is CSARGLFTGELFF. The CDR3 nucleotides are TGCAGTGCGAGAGGACTTTTCACCGGGGAGCTGTTTTTT.

With regard to this clonotype: A single base separates this from a much larger clone, so it may be a read error. The chain joins TRBV20-1 to TRBJ2-1, with no clear D. CDR1 and CDR2 from the germline V gene are DFQATT and SNEGSKA (reference sequence). CDR3 length equals 13 residues. CDR3 DNA sequence: TGCAGTGCCAACGTGGTTACCTACAAGGAGCAGTTCTTC. Translated, it gives CSANVVTYKEQFF.

The CDR3 DNA reads as TGCGCCAGCAGCCTCCTCGGACAGGGTGTAACCGGGGAGCTGTTTTTT. Its protein is CASSLLGQGVTGELFF. The V gene is TRBV5-1, the J gene TRBJ2-2; TRBD1 matches at 8 bases. Germline loops: CDR1 SGHRS, CDR2 YFSETQ. J gave up 5 bases and V 4 bases, and 10 bases lay outside the gene matches. CDR3 length: 16 residues.

By frequency in the sample, this clonotype is medium-sized. This sequence joins TRBV7-2 and TRBJ2-5; either TRBD1 or TRBD2 may supply D (6 bases each). This CDR3 is built from 13 residues. Germline CDR1 and CDR2: SGHTA and FQGNSA. Between the trimmed V and J ends, which lost 7 bases and 4 bases, there was a span of 13 bases. For the CDR3, the DNA is TGTGCCAGCATAAGGGGGGCCGGAGAGACCCAGTACTTC. Translation gives CASIRGAGETQYF.

Only one count was recorded for this clonotype. A clone one base away is much larger, so this may be a read error. The rearrangement links TRBV18 to TRBJ2-1, with no clear D. Trimming took 3 bases from V and 8 from J, leaving 14 bases between them. Germline loops: CDR1 KGHSH, CDR2 LQKENI. This CDR3 is built from 14 residues. CDR3 sequence (DNA): TGTGCCAGCTCACCTGATAGGGTTGAGGATGAGCAGTTCTTC. This translates into CASSPDRVEDEQFF.

By share, this clonotype ranks as medium-sized. The chain recombines TRBV28 with TRBJ2-5; TRBD2 is a possible D gene (5 bases). CDR1 is MDHEN and CDR2 is SYDVKM in the germline V gene. This CDR3 comprises 15 residues. The V end was cut by 1 base, the J end by 5 bases, with 14 bases between. CDR3 residues: CASSLYYGIGETQYF. CDR3 DNA sequence: TGTGCCAGCAGTTTATATTACGGGATAGGCGAGACCCAGTACTTC.

In regard to this clonotype: A read error may explain this, as a much larger clone is one base away. The conserved phenylalanine or tryptophan is not found at the CDR3 terminus, so this likely reflects a read error. The chain is built from TRBV6-5 and TRBJ1-1; TRBD1 matches at 9 bases. The CDR3 consists of 13 residues. The V and J ends lost 2 bases and 5 bases, in that order; junction bases with no gene match: 0. Germline V CDR1 and CDR2: MNHEY, SVGAGI. Here the CDR3 DNA reads TGTGCCAGCAGTTACGACAGGGGGACTGAAGCTTTCCTT. Amino acids: CASSYDRGTEAFL.

This clonotype is medium-sized in the sample. This rearrangement joins TRBV7-2 to TRBJ1-2; D unclear. There are 14 residues in the CDR3. CDR1 SGHTA and CDR2 FQGNSA come from the germline V gene. V lost 1 base and J lost 3, with 9 bases in between. In DNA, the CDR3 is TGTGCCAGCAGCTTAGAACACGGATACTATGGCTACACCTTC. Protein: CASSLEHGYYGYTF.

Notes on this clonotype: Germline and junction disagree at one end, which may indicate a read error. The genes are TRBV4-3 and TRBJ1-1; D may be TRBD1 (5 bases). The CDR3 consists of 14 residues. Germline-derived CDR1 and CDR2 are LGHNA and YSLEER. This CDR3 is CASSQDLRGTVAFF. DNA for the CDR3: TGCGCCAGCAGCCAAGATTTGAGGGGTACTGTAGCTTTCTTC.

This chain connects TRBV21-1 to TRBJ2-7; TRBD1, the D gene given by the table, was not confirmed from the DNA. TRBV21-1 is flagged as a pseudogene. CDR3 length: 16 amino acids. DNA of the CDR3: TGTGCCAGCAGCAAGACAGGGAACCTTCCCTTCTACGAGCAGTACTTC. It is translated as CASSKTGNLPFYEQYF.

Ten or more counts support this clonotype. V usage is TRBV6-1 and J usage is TRBJ1-5, with D maybe TRBD1 (5 bases). The V end lost 8 bases, the J end lost 3 bases, and 11 bases lay between the germline ends. CDR3 size: 13 residues. The V gene's germline CDR1 is MNHNS and CDR2 SASEGT. In DNA form, the CDR3 reads TGTGCCAGCGACACAGGCTTCAATCAGCCCCAGCATTTT. Residues: CASDTGFNQPQHF.

This clonotype was observed many times. J is TRBJ1-1 and V is TRBV6-9, with 12 bases aligning to TRBD1. The CDR3 runs 19 residues. Per the germline V gene, CDR1 is MNHGY and CDR2 is SVAAGI. Trimming took 3 bases from V and 3 from J; bases not matched to a gene: 14. The CDR3 loop is CASSYPRDRGLVDYTEAFF. CDR3 in DNA: TGTGCCAGCAGTTACCCGAGGGACAGGGGGCTCGTAGATTACACTGAAGCTTTCTTT.

Worth noting for this clonotype: The missing conserved phenylalanine or tryptophan at the end of this CDR3 makes a read error likely. No DNA is shown, since the ends of the CDR3 on it are uncertain; the CDR3 is the one TCRdb lists. The CDR3 reads CASSYLANTETFI. This sequence joins TRBV6-2 or TRBV6-3 and TRBJ1-1. The CDR3 adds up to 13 amino acids, both ends counted. Germline CDR1 MNHEY, CDR2 SVGEGT.

A single count supports this clonotype. A much larger clone lies one base from this, so it may be a read error. This CDR3 fails to terminate in the conserved phenylalanine or tryptophan, so it likely reflects a read error. The chain joins TRBV7-2 to TRBJ1-1, with D tentatively TRBD1 (6 bases). This CDR3 spans 15 amino acids. Germline lookup yields CDR1 SGHTA and CDR2 FQGNSA. V lost 2 bases to trimming and J lost 6 bases, with 16 bases between them. For the CDR3, the DNA is TGTGCCAGCAGCTTAAGCACAGGGCGGGGCGCTGAAGCTTTCATT. This gives the protein CASSLSTGRGAEAFI.